This passage covers 2 T cell receptor beta chains from one sample sequenced in a study of shared clonotypes between healthy human individuals. TCRdb's copy holds only in-frame clones and misses some; the assay was immunoSEQ multiplex PCR. This repertoire shows some 500,000 clones, around 77% found once; its top ten account for 12%. Specimen: PBMCs. The origin of the receptors is a woman aged 40 to 55 in good health. Some clones in this sample may be carry-over from other donors' samples.

The V and J genes are TRBV27 and TRBJ1-5; weak D call: TRBD1 (5 bases). The ends were cut back, 3 bases at V and 6 bases at J, with 12 bases in the middle. CDR1 and CDR2 from the germline V gene are MNHEY and SMNVEV (reference sequence). The CDR3 has 14 residues. The chain's CDR3 is CASSFTGTGQPQHF. For the CDR3, the DNA is TGTGCCAGCAGTTTTACGGGGACCGGTCAGCCCCAGCATTTT.

As regards this clone: A read error is the likely source, as a far larger clone sits one nucleotide away. V usage is TRBV5-6 and J usage is TRBJ2-3, with unresolved D. CDR1 and CDR2 (germline): SGHDT, YYEEEE. This CDR3 has 13 amino acids. For the CDR3, the DNA is TGTGCCGGCAGAGATTGGGCCACAGATACGCAGTATTTT. Translated, it gives CAGRDWATDTQYF. Together with reference TRBV5-6 and TRBJ2-3, the CDR3 gives the full variable domain: DAGVTQSPTHLIKTRGQQVTLRCSPKSGHDTVSWYQQALGQGPQFIFQYYEEEERQRGNFPDRFSGHQFPNYSSELNVNALLLGDSALYLCAGRDWATDTQYFGPGTRLTVL.